These 25 T cell receptor beta chains were sequenced from one sample in a study of CD8+ T cells in alopecia areata. Described treatment: oral pan-JAK inhibitor, 5-10 mg twice daily. Reverse transcribed after extraction, RNA yielded cDNA as the sequencing template. Clones were read by immunoSEQ multiplex PCR, and TCRdb kept only the in-frame ones, dropping some. The data show 200,000 to 250,000 clones, 55% to 70% seen once. This sample comprised CD4+ T cells sorted from blood, obtained at week 4, from a patient treated with tofacitinib. The receptors come from a human donor with alopecia areata.

There are a few counts of this clone. In nucleotides, the CDR3 is TGTGCCAGCAGCTTGAATACACTATCCGGAGTGGGGGCCAACGTCCTGACTTTC. Translation: CASSLNTLSGVGANVLTF. The chain uses TRBV11-2 and TRBJ2-6; D unclear. CDR3 length: 18 amino acids. Germline assignment: CDR1 SGHAT and CDR2 FQNNGV. V was cut by 3 bases and J by 4 bases, with 19 bases left in between.

This clone was observed a handful of times. The chain is built from TRBV14 and TRBJ2-1; 8 bases are a match to TRBD2. The J segment lost 10 bases and the V segment lost 1 base, leaving 15 bases of the junction unmatched. CDR1 and CDR2 (germline): SGHDN, FVKESK. The CDR3 covers 17 residues. CDR3 amino acids: CASSQASWRGAYREQFF. The CDR3, as DNA: TGTGCCAGCAGCCAAGCCTCGTGGCGGGGGGCTTATCGAGAGCAGTTCTTC.

The gene calls are TRBV11-2 and TRBJ1-2; 9 bases are shared with TRBD1. There are 16 residues in the CDR3. Germline assignment: CDR1 SGHAT and CDR2 FQNNGV. The trim removed 0 bases at V and 4 bases at J, leaving 6 bases unmatched. CDR3 bases: TGTGCCAGCAGCTTAGAGCCCACAGGGGGCCCCTATGGCTACACCTTC. Its translation is CASSLEPTGGPYGYTF.

J is TRBJ2-5 and V is TRBV5-1, with 12 bases that match TRBD2. After removal of 4 bases from V and 5 bases from J, the junction contained 3 bases not matched to a gene. Germline loops: CDR1 SGHRS, CDR2 YFSETQ. CDR3 length: 14 amino acids. The chain's CDR3 is CASSIGLAGETQYF. The CDR3 DNA sequence: TGCGCCAGCAGCATCGGACTAGCGGGGGAGACCCAGTACTTC. Together with reference TRBV5-1 and TRBJ2-5, the CDR3 gives the full variable domain: KAGVTQTPRYLIKTRGQQVTLSCSPISGHRSVSWYQQTPGQGLQFLFEYFSETQRNKGNFPGRFSGRQFSNSRSEMNVSTLELGDSALYLCASSIGLAGETQYFGPGTRLLVL.

The genes are TRBV12-5 and TRBJ2-1; unclear D gene. This CDR3 is 13 amino acids long. In germline, CDR1 is LGHNT, CDR2 FRNRAP. V was trimmed by 6 bases and J by 4 bases, leaving 10 bases between them. The CDR3 DNA follows: TGTGCTAGTGGCGTCAACCGGTACAATGAGCAGTTCTTC. It translates to CASGVNRYNEQFF.

The chain is built from TRBV29-1 and TRBJ2-7, with a weak D call TRBD1 (5 bases). This CDR3 contains 12 residues. Germline V gene data show CDR1 as SQVTM and CDR2 as ANQGSEA. V was trimmed by 4 bases and J by 0 bases, leaving 7 bases between them. CDR3 sequence: CSVAGFSYEQYF. CDR3 bases: TGCAGCGTTGCAGGGTTCTCCTACGAGCAGTACTTC.

V gene TRBV4-1 combines with J gene TRBJ1-6; the D gene is possibly TRBD1 (5 bases). Germline-derived CDR1 and CDR2 are MGHRA and YSYEKL. This CDR3 spans 14 amino acids. Trimming stripped 8 bases from V and 9 bases from J, with 17 bases between. The CDR3 region is CASQRDSTVSPLHF. The CDR3 DNA follows: TGCGCCAGCCAACGAGACAGCACAGTTTCACCCCTCCACTTT.

The chain has TRBV7-2 and TRBJ2-7; TRBD1 matches 7 bases. Germline CDR1 and CDR2: SGHTA and FQGNSA. V gave up 5 bases and J gave up 7 bases; unmatched junction bases: 8. The CDR3 spans 13 residues. The CDR3 sequence: CASSLGQLGEQYF. The CDR3 DNA reads as TGTGCCAGCAGCCTGGGACAGCTGGGGGAGCAGTACTTC.

This clone was seen a handful of times. The chain is built from TRBV14 and TRBJ1-1; D is perhaps TRBD1 (5 bases). CDR3 length equals 13 residues. With 1 base removed from V and 10 bases from J, the gap between germline ends came to 13 bases. Per the germline V gene, CDR1 is SGHDN and CDR2 is FVKESK. Here the CDR3 reads CASSQGRLGTAFF. The DNA for the CDR3 is TGTGCCAGCAGCCAAGGCAGACTGGGGACAGCTTTCTTT.

The chain links TRBV6-6 to TRBJ2-3; possibly TRBD2 for D (6 bases). This CDR3 is built from 14 residues. Germline V gives CDR1 MNHNY, CDR2 SVGAGI (reference sequence). Between the trimmed V and J ends, which lost 6 bases and 6 bases, there was a span of 16 bases. CDR3 protein: CASSPDRGRDTQYF. DNA for the CDR3: TGTGCCAGCAGCCCGGACCGAGGGAGGGATACGCAGTATTTT.

The chain employs TRBV7-9 and TRBJ2-5; a possible D gene is TRBD1 (5 bases). Germline lookup yields CDR1 SEHNR and CDR2 FQNEAQ (reference sequence). The CDR3 runs 15 residues. The germline V and J ends were trimmed by 4 bases and 2 bases, with 14 bases remaining between them. CDR3 protein: CASSYVPGLQETQYF. As DNA, the CDR3 is TGTGCCAGCAGCTATGTTCCAGGGCTGCAAGAGACCCAGTACTTC.

DNA of the CDR3: TGTGCCAGCAGCGTGGGTAGCGGGGGGGCCGGGTCCTACAATGAGCAGTTCTTC. Protein: CASSVGSGGAGSYNEQFF. This sequence joins TRBV9 and TRBJ2-1, with 11 bases identical to TRBD2. The length of the CDR3 is 18 residues. The V and J ends lost 2 bases and 1 base, in that order; junction bases with no gene match: 8. The germline V gene has CDR1 SGDLS and CDR2 YYNGEE.

The V gene is TRBV7-2, the J gene TRBJ1-2; D unresolved. CDR3 size: 15 residues. In germline, CDR1 is SGHTA, CDR2 FQGNSA. Trimming removed 0 bases from V and 6 bases from J, with 14 bases in between. CDR3 sequence reads: CASSLAGGVGNGYTF. In DNA form, the CDR3 reads TGTGCCAGCAGCTTAGCTGGCGGGGTGGGGAATGGCTACACCTTC.

Only a few counts were recorded for this clone. The chain uses TRBV5-6 and TRBJ2-7, with a tentative D call TRBD1 (7 bases). V lost 5 bases and J 2 bases, leaving 14 bases between the germline ends. Germline V CDR1 and CDR2: SGHDT, YYEEEE. The CDR3 runs to 14 residues. The CDR3 coding sequence is TGTGCCAGCAGTCCCCAGGGGGGAACCTACGAGCAGTACTTC. This codes for CASSPQGGTYEQYF. Drawing the rest from reference TRBV5-6 and TRBJ2-7, the complete variable domain is DAGVTQSPTHLIKTRGQQVTLRCSPKSGHDTVSWYQQALGQGPQFIFQYYEEEERQRGNFPDRFSGHQFPNYSSELNVNALLLGDSALYLCASSPQGGTYEQYFGPGTRLTVT.

The J gene is TRBJ1-2, the V gene TRBV4-1, with a tentative D call TRBD1 (5 bases). The V and J ends lost 1 base and 3 bases respectively, with 15 bases between them. Germline V gene sequence: CDR1 MGHRA, CDR2 YSYEKL. The CDR3 totals 16 residues. CDR3 amino acids: CASSQAWGTRDYGYTF. For the CDR3, the DNA is TGCGCCAGCAGCCAAGCATGGGGCACCAGGGACTATGGCTACACCTTC.

The chain joins TRBV6-6 to TRBJ1-6; no clear D. Germline CDR1 reads MNHNY; CDR2 reads SVGAGI (reference sequence). CDR3 size: 15 residues. Trimming removed 6 bases at V and 8 bases at J, with 17 bases between. CDR3 residues: CASRHVGTTHSPLHF. CDR3 DNA sequence: TGTGCCAGCAGGCACGTCGGCACGACCCATTCACCCCTCCACTTT.

The chain has TRBV2 and TRBJ2-4; unclear D gene. V shed 6 bases and J shed 1 base, with 10 bases lying between them. The CDR3 contains 14 residues. Germline V gene sequence: CDR1 SNHLY, CDR2 FYNNEI. The CDR3 sequence: CASRGSTAKNIQYF. For the CDR3, the DNA is TGTGCCAGCAGAGGCAGTACGGCCAAAAACATTCAGTACTTC.

The chain has TRBV5-1 and TRBJ2-5; the match to TRBD1 covers 7 bases. V shed 4 bases and J 5 bases; nucleotides not matched to a gene: 11. Germline CDR1 SGHRS, CDR2 YFSETQ. This CDR3 is 15 amino acids long. CDR3 nucleotide sequence: TGCGCCAGCAGCCCCGGGACAGCCGGTGAGGAGACCCAGTACTTC. It encodes CASSPGTAGEETQYF.

J is TRBJ2-3 and V is TRBV14; no clear D gene. Germline CDR1 reads SGHDN; CDR2 reads FVKESK. This CDR3 has 17 residues. Trimming pared 3 bases from V and 4 bases from J, leaving 20 bases between. The CDR3 is CASSHPGPDGRADTQYF. The CDR3, as DNA: TGTGCCAGCAGCCATCCTGGACCGGACGGCCGGGCAGATACGCAGTATTTT.

The chain has TRBV7-2 and TRBJ2-3; no firm D call. Trimming stripped 4 bases from V and 8 bases from J, with 10 bases between. The CDR3 totals 12 residues. Germline V gives CDR1 SGHTA, CDR2 FQGNSA. In nucleotides, the CDR3 is TGTGCCAGCAGCTCCTTAGTCGCTACGCAGTATTTT. Protein: CASSSLVATQYF.

This clone showed up just a few times. DNA of the CDR3: TGCGCCAGCAGCCACGGGACCGATGTGGGCGGCTACACCTTC. Residues: CASSHGTDVGGYTF. The chain has TRBV4-1 and TRBJ1-2; D perhaps matches TRBD1 (5 bases). This CDR3 comprises 14 residues. The V gene's germline CDR1 is MGHRA and CDR2 YSYEKL. Between the trimmed V and J ends, which lost 3 bases and 8 bases, there was a span of 16 bases.

This clone has more than one count but fewer than ten. The chain recombines TRBV19 with TRBJ1-5; D gene uncertain. The germline CDR1 and CDR2 sequences are LNHDA and SQIVND (reference sequence). The CDR3 loop spans 14 amino acids. The germline V and J ends were trimmed by 3 bases and 6 bases, with 12 bases remaining between them. For the CDR3, the DNA is TGTGCCAGTAGTATGAGGAGGCGGGGTCAGCCCCAGCATTTT. Protein: CASSMRRRGQPQHF.

This chain uses TRBV7-2 with TRBJ2-7; the D is unclear. This CDR3 is built from 14 residues. CDR1 and CDR2 from the germline V gene are SGHTA and FQGNSA. Deletions cut 5 bases from V and 1 base from J, with 12 bases between. Here the CDR3 DNA reads TGTGCCAGCAGCCCAGGTGACGGATCCTACGAGCAGTACTTC. Its translation is CASSPGDGSYEQYF.

This chain connects TRBV18 to TRBJ2-6; 9 bases are a match to TRBD1. CDR1 is KGHSH and CDR2 is LQKENI in the germline V gene. V shed 6 bases, J shed 2 bases, and the junction held 8 bases outside the gene matches. The CDR3 loop spans 17 amino acids. The CDR3 nucleotides are TGTGCCAGCTCGTCGGGACAGGGAGGGGCTGGGGCCAACGTCCTGACTTTC. This codes for CASSSGQGGAGANVLTF.

The rearrangement joins TRBV19 to TRBJ1-1, with D hard to call. Germline V gene sequence: CDR1 LNHDA, CDR2 SQIVND (reference sequence). CDR3 size: 11 residues. The germline V and J ends were trimmed by 3 bases and 8 bases, with 7 bases remaining between them. CDR3 residues: CASSMYREAFF. The CDR3 DNA sequence: TGTGCCAGTAGTATGTACAGAGAAGCTTTCTTT. The full variable domain, its missing parts supplied by reference TRBV19 and TRBJ1-1, is DGGITQSPKYLFRKEGQNVTLSCEQNLNHDAMYWYRQDPGQGLRLIYYSQIVNDFQKGDIAEGYSVSREKKESFPLTVTSAQKNPTAFYLCASSMYREAFFGQGTRLTVV.